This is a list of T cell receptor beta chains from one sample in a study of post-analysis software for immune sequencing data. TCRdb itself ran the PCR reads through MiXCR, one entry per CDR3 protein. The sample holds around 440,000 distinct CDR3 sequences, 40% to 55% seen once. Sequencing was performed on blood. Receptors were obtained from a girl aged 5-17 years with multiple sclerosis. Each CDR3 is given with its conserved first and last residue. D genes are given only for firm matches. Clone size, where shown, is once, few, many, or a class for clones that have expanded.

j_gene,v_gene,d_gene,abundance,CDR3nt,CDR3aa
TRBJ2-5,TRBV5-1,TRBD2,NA,TGCGCCAGCAGTTTCGGGACTAGCCCCCGGGAGACCCAGTACTTC,CASSFGTSPRETQYF
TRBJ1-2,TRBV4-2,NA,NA,TGTGCCAGCAGCCAAGGCAGGGAAGGCTATGGCTACACCTTC,CASSQGREGYGYTF
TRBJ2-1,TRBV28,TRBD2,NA,TGTGCCAGCAGCAAGGGACTAGCGGGAGGGTATGAGCAGTTCTTC,CASSKGLAGGYEQFF
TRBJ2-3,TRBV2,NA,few,TGTGCCAGCAGTGTACTTAATACAGATACGCAGTATTTT,CASSVLNTDTQYF
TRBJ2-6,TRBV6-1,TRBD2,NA,TGTGCCAGCAGGAGACTAGCGGGAGTTCCCTCTGGGGCCAACGTCCTGACTTTC,CASRRLAGVPSGANVLTF
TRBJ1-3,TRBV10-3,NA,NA,TGTGCCATCCTCGAGGGGTCTGGAAACACCATATATTTT,CAILEGSGNTIYF
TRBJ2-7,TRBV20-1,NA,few,TGCAGTGCTAGAGGGGACCGCCGCGAGCAGTACTTC,CSARGDRREQYF
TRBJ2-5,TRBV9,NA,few,TGTGCCAGCAGCGCCCTTCCCGGAGAGCAGTACTTC,CASSALPGEQYF
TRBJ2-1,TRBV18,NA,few,TGTGCCAGCTCACCACCGGTGGGGTTCTCCTACAATGAGCAGTTCTTC,CASSPPVGFSYNEQFF
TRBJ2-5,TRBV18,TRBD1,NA,TGTGCCAGCCCACAGACAGGGGACCGCCAAGAGACCCAGTACTTC,CASPQTGDRQETQYF
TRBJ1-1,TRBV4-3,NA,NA,TGCGCCAACAGCCAGCAGGGTTACACTGAAGCTTTCTTT,CANSQQGYTEAFF
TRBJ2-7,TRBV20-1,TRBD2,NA,TGCAGTGCTAGAGATTTACTAGCGGGAGTTCAGGTGCGTCTCCACGAGCAGTACTTC,CSARDLLAGVQVRLHEQYF
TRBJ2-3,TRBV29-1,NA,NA,TGCAGCGTTGAAAACTCCCTCGGAGGAGATACGCAGTATTTT,CSVENSLGGDTQYF
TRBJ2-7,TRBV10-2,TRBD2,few,TGCGCCAGCAGTGAGAGGCGGGAGGTCTACGAGCAGTACTTC,CASSERREVYEQYF
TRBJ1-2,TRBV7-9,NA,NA,TGTGCCAGCAGCCCCAGGGTGTTCGATGGCTACACCTTC,CASSPRVFDGYTF
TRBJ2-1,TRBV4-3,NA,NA,TGCGCCAGCAGCCAAGATGCTGGCGGCTACAATGAGCAGTTCTTC,CASSQDAGGYNEQFF
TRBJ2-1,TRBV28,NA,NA,TGTGCCAGCAGTTTATGGGCACGCGGGGCGGTGAATAGGGAGCAGTTCTTC,CASSLWARGAVNREQFF
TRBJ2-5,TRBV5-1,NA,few,TGCGCCAGCAGCTTGTCGACTAGCCAAGAGACCCAGTACTTC,CASSLSTSQETQYF
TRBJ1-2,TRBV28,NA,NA,TGTGCCAGCAGTTGGCCAGGGGCCGGGGGAGGCTACACCTTC,CASSWPGAGGGYTF
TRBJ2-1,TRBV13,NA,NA,TGTGCCAGCAGCTTAGAGGACAATGAGCAGTTCTTC,CASSLEDNEQFF
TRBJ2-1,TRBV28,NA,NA,TGTGCCAGCAGAGGCCCCACCTACAATGAGCAGTTCTTC,CASRGPTYNEQFF
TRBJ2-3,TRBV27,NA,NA,TGTGCCAGCAGTCCCCGTTTGCTGGCGTCTGCAGATACGCAGTATTTT,CASSPRLLASADTQYF
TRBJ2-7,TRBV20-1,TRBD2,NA,TGCAGTGCTAGAGTTCGGGCGGGAGGTGACTACGAGCAGTACTTC,CSARVRAGGDYEQYF
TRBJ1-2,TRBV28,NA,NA,TGTGCCAGCAGTCCAGGCGGGGGGAGAGGCTGTGGCTACACCTTC,CASSPGGGRGCGYTF
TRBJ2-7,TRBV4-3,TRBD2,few,TGCGCCAGCAGCCTCCAGACTAGCGGGAGGGTGTCCTACGAGCAGTACTTC,CASSLQTSGRVSYEQYF
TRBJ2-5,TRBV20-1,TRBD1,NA,TGCAGTGCTAGTGGGACAGTTATTCGAGAGACCCAGTACTTC,CSASGTVIRETQYF
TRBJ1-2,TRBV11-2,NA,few,TGTGCCAGCAGCCACAGACCCAGGGGCTACACCTTC,CASSHRPRGYTF
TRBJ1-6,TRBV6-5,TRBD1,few,TGTGCCAGCAGCCAGACAGGGAATAATTCACCCCTCCACTTT,CASSQTGNNSPLHF
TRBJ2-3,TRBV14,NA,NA,TGTGCCAGCAGCCACCCGGCCGGCACAGATACGCAGTATTTT,CASSHPAGTDTQYF
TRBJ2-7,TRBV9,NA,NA,TGTGCCAGCAGCGTAGAGTTGGGGAACGGCGAGCAGTACTTC,CASSVELGNGEQYF
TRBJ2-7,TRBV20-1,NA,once,TGCAGTGCTAGAGTGATTAACGCCATCCAACCCTACGAGCAGTACTTC,CSARVINAIQPYEQYF
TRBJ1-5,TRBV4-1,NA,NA,TGCGCCAGCAGCCTGGGGATAGGGGGTTCGTTTAGCAATCAGCCCCAGCATTTT,CASSLGIGGSFSNQPQHF
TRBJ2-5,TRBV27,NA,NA,TGTGCCGGCAAAGGGGTTTCGAGGTTTCAAGAGACCCAGTACTTC,CAGKGVSRFQETQYF
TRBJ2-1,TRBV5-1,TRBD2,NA,TGCGCCAGCAGCCCTGGGACTATCAATGAGCAGTTCTTC,CASSPGTINEQFF
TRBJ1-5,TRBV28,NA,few,TGTGCCAGCAGTTCTGGGAGGGAGTATCAGCCCCAGCATTTT,CASSSGREYQPQHF
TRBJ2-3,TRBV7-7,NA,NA,TGTGCTAGCAGCTTATCCGAGGTTGTGGATACGCAGTATTTT,CASSLSEVVDTQYF
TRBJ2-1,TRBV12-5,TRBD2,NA,TGTGCTAGTGGTTTGGTACTCGCGGGAGGGCCTTATTGGAATGAGCAGTTCTTC,CASGLVLAGGPYWNEQFF
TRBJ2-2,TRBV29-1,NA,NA,TGCAGCGTCAGAACGAAGGGATCGCCCGGGGAGCTGTTTTTT,CSVRTKGSPGELFF
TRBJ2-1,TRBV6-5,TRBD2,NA,TGTGCCAGCAGTCAGGCAGCGGGAGGCTACAATGAGCAGTTCTTC,CASSQAAGGYNEQFF
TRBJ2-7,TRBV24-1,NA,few,TGTGCCACCAGTGATTCACGAGTTCAGTACTTC,CATSDSRVQYF